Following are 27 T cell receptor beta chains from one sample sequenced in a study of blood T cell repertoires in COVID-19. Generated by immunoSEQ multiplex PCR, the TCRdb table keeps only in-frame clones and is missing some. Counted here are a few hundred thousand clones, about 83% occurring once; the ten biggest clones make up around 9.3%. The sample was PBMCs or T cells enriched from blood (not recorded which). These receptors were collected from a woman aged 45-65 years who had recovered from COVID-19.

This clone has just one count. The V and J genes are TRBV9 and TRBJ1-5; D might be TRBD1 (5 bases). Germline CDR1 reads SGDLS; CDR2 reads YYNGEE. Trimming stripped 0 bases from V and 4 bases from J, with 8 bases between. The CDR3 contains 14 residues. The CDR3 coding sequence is TGTGCCAGCAGCGTAGGACAGACAAATCAGCCCCAGCATTTT. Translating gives CASSVGQTNQPQHF.

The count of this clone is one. The CDR3 nucleotides read TGTGCCAGCAGTTTTTTGGGCGGGAGCTCCTACGAGCAGTACTTC. It is translated as CASSFLGGSSYEQYF. This chain uses TRBV27 with TRBJ2-7; 7 bases map to TRBD2. V lost 3 bases to trimming and J lost 0 bases; unmatched junction nucleotides: 5. CDR1 is MNHEY, CDR2 SMNVEV, per germline (reference sequence). The CDR3 runs to 15 residues.

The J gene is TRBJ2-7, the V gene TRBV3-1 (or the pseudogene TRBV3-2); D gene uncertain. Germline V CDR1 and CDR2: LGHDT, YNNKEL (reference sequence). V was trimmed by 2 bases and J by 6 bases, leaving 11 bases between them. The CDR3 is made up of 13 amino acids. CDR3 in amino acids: CASSQHEAGEQYF. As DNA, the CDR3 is TGTGCCAGCAGCCAACATGAGGCCGGCGAGCAGTACTTC.

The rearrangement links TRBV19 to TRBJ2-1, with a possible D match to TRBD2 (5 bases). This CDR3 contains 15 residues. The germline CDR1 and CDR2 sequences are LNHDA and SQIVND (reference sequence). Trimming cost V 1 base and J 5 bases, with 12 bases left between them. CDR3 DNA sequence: TGTGCCAGTAGTATAGGACCGGGATCCCACAATGAGCAGTTCTTC. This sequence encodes CASSIGPGSHNEQFF. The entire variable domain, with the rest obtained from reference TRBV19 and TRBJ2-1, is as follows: DGGITQSPKYLFRKEGQNVTLSCEQNLNHDAMYWYRQDPGQGLRLIYYSQIVNDFQKGDIAEGYSVSREKKESFPLTVTSAQKNPTAFYLCASSIGPGSHNEQFFGPGTRLTVL.

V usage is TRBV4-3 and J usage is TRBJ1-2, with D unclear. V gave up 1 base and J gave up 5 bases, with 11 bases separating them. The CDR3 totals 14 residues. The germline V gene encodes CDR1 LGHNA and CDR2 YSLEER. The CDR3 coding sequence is TGCGCCAGCAGCCAAGGGGTACAGCTTTATGGCTACACCTTC. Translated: CASSQGVQLYGYTF.

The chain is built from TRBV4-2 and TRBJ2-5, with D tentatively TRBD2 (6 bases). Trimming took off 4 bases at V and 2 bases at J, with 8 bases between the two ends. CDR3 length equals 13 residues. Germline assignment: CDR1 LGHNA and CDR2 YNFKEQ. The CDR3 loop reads CASSRDSQETQYF. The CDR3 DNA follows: TGTGCCAGCAGCCGGGACTCTCAAGAGACCCAGTACTTC.

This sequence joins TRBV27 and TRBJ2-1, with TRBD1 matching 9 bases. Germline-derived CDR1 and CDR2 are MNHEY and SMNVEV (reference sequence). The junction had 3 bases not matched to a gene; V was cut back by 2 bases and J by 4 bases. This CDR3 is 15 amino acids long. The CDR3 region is CASSLPDRGYNEQFF. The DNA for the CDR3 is TGTGCCAGCAGTTTACCGGACAGGGGTTACAATGAGCAGTTCTTC.

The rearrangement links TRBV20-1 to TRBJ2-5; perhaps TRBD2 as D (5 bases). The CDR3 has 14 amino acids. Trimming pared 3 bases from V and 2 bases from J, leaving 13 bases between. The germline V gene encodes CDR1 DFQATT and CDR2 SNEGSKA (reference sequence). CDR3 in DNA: TGCAGTGCTAGTCTCGGGGAGCCTCAAGAGACCCAGTACTTC. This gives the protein CSASLGEPQETQYF.

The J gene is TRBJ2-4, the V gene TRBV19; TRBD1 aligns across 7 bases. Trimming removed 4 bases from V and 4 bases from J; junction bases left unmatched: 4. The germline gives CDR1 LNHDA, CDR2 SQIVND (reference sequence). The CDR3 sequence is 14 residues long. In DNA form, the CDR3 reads TGTGCCAGTAGTAACCCGGGACAGAAAAACATTCAGTACTTC. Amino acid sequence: CASSNPGQKNIQYF.

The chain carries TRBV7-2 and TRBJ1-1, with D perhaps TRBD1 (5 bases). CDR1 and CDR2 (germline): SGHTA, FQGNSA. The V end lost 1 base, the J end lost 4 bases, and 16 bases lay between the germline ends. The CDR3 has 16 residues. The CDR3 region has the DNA TGTGCCAGCAGCTTAGGGGGGGGACGTCGTGTCACTGAAGCTTTCTTT. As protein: CASSLGGGRRVTEAFF.

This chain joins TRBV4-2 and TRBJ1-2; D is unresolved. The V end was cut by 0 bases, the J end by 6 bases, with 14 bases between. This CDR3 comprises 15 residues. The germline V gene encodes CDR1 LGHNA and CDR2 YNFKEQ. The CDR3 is CASSQEEREVHGYTF. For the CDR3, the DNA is TGTGCCAGCAGCCAAGAAGAGCGGGAAGTCCATGGCTACACCTTC.

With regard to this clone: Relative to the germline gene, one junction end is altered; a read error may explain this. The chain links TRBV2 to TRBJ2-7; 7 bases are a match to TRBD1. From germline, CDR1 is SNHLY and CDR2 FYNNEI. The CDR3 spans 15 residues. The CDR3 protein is CASSVDRVTSHEQYF. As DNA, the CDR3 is TGTGCCAGCTCTGTAGACAGGGTCACCTCCCACGAGCAGTACTTC.

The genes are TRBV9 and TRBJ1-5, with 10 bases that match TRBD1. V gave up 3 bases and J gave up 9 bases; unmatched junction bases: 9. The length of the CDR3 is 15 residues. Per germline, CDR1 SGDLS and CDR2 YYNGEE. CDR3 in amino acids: CASSGGGTGVGPQHF. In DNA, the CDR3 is TGTGCCAGCAGCGGGGGCGGGACAGGGGTTGGGCCCCAGCATTTT.

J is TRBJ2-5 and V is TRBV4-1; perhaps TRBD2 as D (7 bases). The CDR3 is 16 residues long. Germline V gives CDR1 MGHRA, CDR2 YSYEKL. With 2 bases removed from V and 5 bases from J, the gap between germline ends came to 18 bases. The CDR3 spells CASSQREAGAGETQYF. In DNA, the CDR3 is TGCGCCAGCAGCCAACGCGAGGCGGGGGCGGGCGAGACCCAGTACTTC.

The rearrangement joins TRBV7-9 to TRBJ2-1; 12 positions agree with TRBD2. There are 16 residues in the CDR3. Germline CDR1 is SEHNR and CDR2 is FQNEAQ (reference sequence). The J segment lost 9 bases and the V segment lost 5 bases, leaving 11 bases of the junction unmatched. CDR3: CASSTLASGGAGEQFF. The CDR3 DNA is TGTGCCAGCAGCACCCTGGCTAGCGGGGGGGCTGGTGAGCAGTTCTTC.

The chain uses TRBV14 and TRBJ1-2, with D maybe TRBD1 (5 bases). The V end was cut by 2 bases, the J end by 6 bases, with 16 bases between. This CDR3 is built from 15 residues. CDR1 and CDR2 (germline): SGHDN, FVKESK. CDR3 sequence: CASSQYRAGLDGYTF. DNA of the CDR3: TGTGCCAGCAGCCAATACCGGGCAGGGTTGGATGGCTACACCTTC.

In DNA, the CDR3 is TGTGCCAGCAGCATACAGGGAGAGGGCAATCAGCCCCAGCATTTT. It is translated as CASSIQGEGNQPQHF. V usage is TRBV7-2 and J usage is TRBJ1-5; tentative D call: TRBD1 (6 bases). This CDR3 spans 15 amino acids. V was clipped by 5 bases and J by 2 bases, with 13 bases between them. Germline lookup yields CDR1 SGHTA and CDR2 FQGNSA.

Here the CDR3 reads CAISDPGLAVSYEQYF. As DNA, the CDR3 is TGTGCCATCAGTGACCCGGGACTAGCAGTCTCCTACGAGCAGTACTTC. J is TRBJ2-7 and V is TRBV10-3; TRBD2 matches 9 bases. V shed 3 bases and J 0 bases; nucleotides not matched to a gene: 6. CDR3 length equals 16 residues. The germline CDR1 and CDR2 sequences are ENHRY and SYGVKD.

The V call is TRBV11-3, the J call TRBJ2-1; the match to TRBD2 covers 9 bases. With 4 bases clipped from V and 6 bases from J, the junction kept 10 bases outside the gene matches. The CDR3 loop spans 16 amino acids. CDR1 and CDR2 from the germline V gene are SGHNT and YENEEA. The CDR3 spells CASSSGGGENFNEQFF. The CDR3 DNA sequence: TGTGCCAGCAGCTCGGGCGGGGGGGAAAACTTCAATGAGCAGTTCTTC. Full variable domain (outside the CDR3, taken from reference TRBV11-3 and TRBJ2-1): EAGVVQSPRYKIIEKKQPVAFWCNPISGHNTLYWYLQNLGQGPELLIRYENEEAVDDSQLPKDRFSAERLKGVDSTLKIQPAELGDSAVYLCASSSGGGENFNEQFFGPGTRLTVL.

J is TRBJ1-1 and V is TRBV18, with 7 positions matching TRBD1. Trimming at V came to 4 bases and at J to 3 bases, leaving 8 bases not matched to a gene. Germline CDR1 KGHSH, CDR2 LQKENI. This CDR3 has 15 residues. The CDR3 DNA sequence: TGTGCCAGCTCACAAAGAAAGACAGGGTACACTGAAGCTTTCTTT. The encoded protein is CASSQRKTGYTEAFF.

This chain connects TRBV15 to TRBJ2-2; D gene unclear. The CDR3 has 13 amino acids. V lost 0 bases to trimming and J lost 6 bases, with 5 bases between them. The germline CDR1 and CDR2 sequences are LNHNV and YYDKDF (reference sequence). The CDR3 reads CATSRDLSGELFF. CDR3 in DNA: TGTGCCACCAGCAGAGATCTTTCCGGGGAGCTGTTTTTT.

The CDR3 sequence: CASVGQLNQPQHF. CDR3 nucleotides: TGTGCCAGCGTGGGGCAGCTCAATCAGCCCCAGCATTTT. The chain recombines TRBV2 with TRBJ1-5, with D possibly TRBD1 on 5 matching bases. The CDR3 consists of 13 residues. Germline CDR1 and CDR2: SNHLY and FYNNEI. The V and J ends lost 8 bases and 3 bases respectively, with 11 bases between them.

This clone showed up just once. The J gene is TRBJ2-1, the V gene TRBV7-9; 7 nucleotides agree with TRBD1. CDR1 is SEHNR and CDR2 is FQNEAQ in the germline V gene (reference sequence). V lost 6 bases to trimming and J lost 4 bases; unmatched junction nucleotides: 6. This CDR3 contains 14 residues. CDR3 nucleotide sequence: TGTGCCAGCAGTCAAGGACAGGCGTACAATGAGCAGTTCTTC. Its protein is CASSQGQAYNEQFF.

CDR3 amino acids: CASSYQGTTYEQYF. CDR3 bases: TGTGCCAGCAGTTATCAGGGGACTACCTACGAGCAGTACTTC. This rearrangement joins TRBV6-5 to TRBJ2-7; possibly TRBD2 for D (7 bases). The CDR3 runs to 14 residues. With 3 bases removed from V and 2 bases from J, the gap between germline ends came to 11 bases. The germline V gene has CDR1 MNHEY and CDR2 SVGAGI.

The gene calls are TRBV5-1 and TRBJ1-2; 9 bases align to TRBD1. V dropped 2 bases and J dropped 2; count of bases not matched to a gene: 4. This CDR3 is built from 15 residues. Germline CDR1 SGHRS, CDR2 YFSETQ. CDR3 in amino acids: CASSFGTGRNYGYTF. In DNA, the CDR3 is TGCGCCAGCAGCTTTGGGACAGGGAGAAACTATGGCTACACCTTC.

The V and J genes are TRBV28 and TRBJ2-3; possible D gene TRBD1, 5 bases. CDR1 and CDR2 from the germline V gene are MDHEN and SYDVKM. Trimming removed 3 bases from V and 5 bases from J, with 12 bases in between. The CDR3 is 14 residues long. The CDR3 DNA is TGTGCCAGCAGTTTGTATAATCAGGGAGATACGCAGTATTTT. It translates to CASSLYNQGDTQYF.

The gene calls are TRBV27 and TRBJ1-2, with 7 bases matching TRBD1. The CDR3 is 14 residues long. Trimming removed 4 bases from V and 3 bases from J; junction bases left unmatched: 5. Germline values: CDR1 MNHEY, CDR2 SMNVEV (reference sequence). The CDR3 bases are TGTGCCAGCAGTTCACAGGGGAGTGACTATGGCTACACCTTC. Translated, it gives CASSSQGSDYGYTF.